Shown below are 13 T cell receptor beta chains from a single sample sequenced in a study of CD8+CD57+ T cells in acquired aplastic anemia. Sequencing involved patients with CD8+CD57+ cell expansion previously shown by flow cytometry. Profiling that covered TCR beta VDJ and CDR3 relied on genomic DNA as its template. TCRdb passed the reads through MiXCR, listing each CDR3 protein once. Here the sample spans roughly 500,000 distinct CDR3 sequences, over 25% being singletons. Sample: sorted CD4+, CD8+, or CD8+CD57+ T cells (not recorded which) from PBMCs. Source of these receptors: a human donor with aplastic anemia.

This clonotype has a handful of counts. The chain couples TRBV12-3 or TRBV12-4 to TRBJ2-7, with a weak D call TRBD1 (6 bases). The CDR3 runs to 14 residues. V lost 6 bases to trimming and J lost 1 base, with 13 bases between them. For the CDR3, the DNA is TGTGCCAGCAGAAGGGTCGGACAGTCCTACGAGCAGTACTTC. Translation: CASRRVGQSYEQYF.

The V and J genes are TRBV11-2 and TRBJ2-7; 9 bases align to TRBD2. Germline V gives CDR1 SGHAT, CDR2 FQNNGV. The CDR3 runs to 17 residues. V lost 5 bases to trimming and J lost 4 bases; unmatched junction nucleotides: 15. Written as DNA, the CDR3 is TGTGCCAGCAGCCCCGGATTTGCGGGAGGGCCGACTTACGAGCAGTACTTC. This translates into CASSPGFAGGPTYEQYF.

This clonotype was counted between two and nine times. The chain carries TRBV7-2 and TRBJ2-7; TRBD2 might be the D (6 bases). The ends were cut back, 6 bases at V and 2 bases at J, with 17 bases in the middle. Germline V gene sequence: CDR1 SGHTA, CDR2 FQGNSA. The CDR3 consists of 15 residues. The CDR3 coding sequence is TGTGCCAGCAGTTTACCGGGGGACGTAACCTACGAGCAGTACTTC. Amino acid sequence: CASSLPGDVTYEQYF.

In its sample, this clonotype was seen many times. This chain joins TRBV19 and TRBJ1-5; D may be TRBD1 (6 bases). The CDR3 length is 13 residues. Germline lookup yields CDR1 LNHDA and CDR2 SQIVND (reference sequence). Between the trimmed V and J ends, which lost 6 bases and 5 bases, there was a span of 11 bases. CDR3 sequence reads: CASREDSYQPQHF. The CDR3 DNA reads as TGTGCCAGTAGAGAGGACAGTTATCAGCCCCAGCATTTT. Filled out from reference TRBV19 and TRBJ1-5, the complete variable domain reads DGGITQSPKYLFRKEGQNVTLSCEQNLNHDAMYWYRQDPGQGLRLIYYSQIVNDFQKGDIAEGYSVSREKKESFPLTVTSAQKNPTAFYLCASREDSYQPQHFGDGTRLSIL.

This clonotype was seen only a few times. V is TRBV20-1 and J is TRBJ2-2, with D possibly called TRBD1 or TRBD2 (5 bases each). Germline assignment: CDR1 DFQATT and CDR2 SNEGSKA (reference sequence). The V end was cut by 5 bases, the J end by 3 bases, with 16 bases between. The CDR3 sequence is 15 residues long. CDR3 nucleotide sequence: TGCAGTGCTGGCCGCCGGGGCCAATACACCGGGGAGCTGTTTTTT. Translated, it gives CSAGRRGQYTGELFF.

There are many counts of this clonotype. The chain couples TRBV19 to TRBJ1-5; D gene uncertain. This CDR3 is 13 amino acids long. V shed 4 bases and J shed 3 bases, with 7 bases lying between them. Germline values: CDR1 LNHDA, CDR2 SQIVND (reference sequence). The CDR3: CASSSQINQPQHF. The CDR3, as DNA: TGTGCCAGTAGTAGTCAGATCAATCAGCCCCAGCATTTT.

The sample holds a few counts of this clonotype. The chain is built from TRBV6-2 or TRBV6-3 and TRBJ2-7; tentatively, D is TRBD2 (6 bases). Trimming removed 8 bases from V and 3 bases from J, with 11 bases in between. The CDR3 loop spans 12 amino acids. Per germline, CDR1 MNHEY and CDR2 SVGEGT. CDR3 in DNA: TGTGCCAGCTGGGACTTCGGCTACGAGCAGTACTTC. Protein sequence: CASWDFGYEQYF.

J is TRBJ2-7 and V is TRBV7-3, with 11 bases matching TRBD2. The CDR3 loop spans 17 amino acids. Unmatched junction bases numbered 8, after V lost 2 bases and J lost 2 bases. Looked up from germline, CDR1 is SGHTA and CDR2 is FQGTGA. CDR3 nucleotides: TGTGCCAGCAGCTTACGCGGGGCTAGCGGGGGGCCCTACGAGCAGTACTTC. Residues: CASSLRGASGGPYEQYF.

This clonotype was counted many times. CDR3: CSARSSTSYEQYF. DNA for the CDR3: TGCAGTGCTAGAAGTTCGACCTCCTACGAGCAGTACTTC. This chain connects TRBV20-1 to TRBJ2-7; the D is unclear. V lost 2 bases, J lost 0 bases, and 8 bases lay in between. This CDR3 spans 13 amino acids. In germline, CDR1 is DFQATT, CDR2 SNEGSKA (reference sequence).

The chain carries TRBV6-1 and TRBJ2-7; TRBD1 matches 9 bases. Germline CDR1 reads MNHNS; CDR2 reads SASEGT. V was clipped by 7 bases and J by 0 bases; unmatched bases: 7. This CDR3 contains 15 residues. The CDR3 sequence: CASNRGQGFSYEQYF. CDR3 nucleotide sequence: TGTGCCAGCAATAGGGGACAGGGCTTCTCCTACGAGCAGTACTTC.

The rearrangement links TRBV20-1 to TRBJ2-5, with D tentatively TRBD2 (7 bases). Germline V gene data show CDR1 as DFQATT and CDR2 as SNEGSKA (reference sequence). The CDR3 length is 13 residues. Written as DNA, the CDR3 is TGCAGCGTTAGGGGGGGGACTTGGGAGACCCAGTACTTC. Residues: CSVRGGTWETQYF.

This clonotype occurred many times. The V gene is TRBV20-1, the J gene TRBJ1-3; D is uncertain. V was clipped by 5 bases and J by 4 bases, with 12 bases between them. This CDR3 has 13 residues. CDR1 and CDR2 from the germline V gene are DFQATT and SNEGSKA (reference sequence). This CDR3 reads CSAAVGQGNTIYF. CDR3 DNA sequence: TGCAGTGCTGCGGTAGGGCAAGGAAACACCATATATTTT.

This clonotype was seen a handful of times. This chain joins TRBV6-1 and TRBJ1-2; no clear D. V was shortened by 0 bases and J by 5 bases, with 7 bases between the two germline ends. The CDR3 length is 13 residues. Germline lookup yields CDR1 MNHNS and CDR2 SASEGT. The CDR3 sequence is CASSEAVVYGYTF. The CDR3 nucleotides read TGTGCCAGCAGTGAAGCGGTAGTTTATGGCTACACCTTC.